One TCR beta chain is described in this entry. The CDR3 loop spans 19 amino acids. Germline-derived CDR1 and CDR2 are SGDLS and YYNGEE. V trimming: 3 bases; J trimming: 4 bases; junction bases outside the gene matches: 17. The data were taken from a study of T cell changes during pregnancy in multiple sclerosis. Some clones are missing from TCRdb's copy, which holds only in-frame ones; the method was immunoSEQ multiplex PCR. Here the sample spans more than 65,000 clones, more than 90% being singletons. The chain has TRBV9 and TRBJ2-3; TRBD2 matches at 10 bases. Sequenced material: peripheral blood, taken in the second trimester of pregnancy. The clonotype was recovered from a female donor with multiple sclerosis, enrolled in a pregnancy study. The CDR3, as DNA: TGTGCCAGCAGCGAGGGGGTGGGTAGCGGGAGGATGGGCGCAGATACGCAGTATTTT. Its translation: CASSEGVGSGRMGADTQYF.